This is a list of T cell receptor beta chains from one sample in a study of blood T cell repertoires in COVID-19. The data were produced by immunoSEQ multiplex PCR, yet TCRdb's version contains in-frame clones alone and is incomplete. The sample contains 80,000 to 100,000 clones, about 87% of which appear only once. Sequenced material: peripheral blood. The receptor source for this set is a human donor in a cohort sampled during active COVID-19. CDR3s include the opening cysteine and the closing phenylalanine or tryptophan. D genes are given only for firm matches. A clone size is listed for some rows: how often the clone was seen (once, few, many), or a class if it is expanded.

D gene	clone size	V gene	J gene	CDR3 DNA	CDR3 protein
.	.	TRBV7-2	TRBJ2-6	TGTGCCAGCAGCCTCGGACGGGACTCTGGGGCCAACGTCCTGACTTTC	CASSLGRDSGANVLTF
TRBD2	.	TRBV19	TRBJ2-3	TGTGCCAGTAGTAGAAGCGGGACTAGCGGGAGACAAGATACGCAGTATTTT	CASSRSGTSGRQDTQYF
.	.	TRBV7-9	TRBJ2-3	TGTGCCAGCACCCCCAACTCGGGATTTACAGATACGCAGTATTTT	CASTPNSGFTDTQYF
TRBD2	few	TRBV5-4	TRBJ2-7	TGTGCCAGCAGCTCGGGACTAGCCTACGAGCAGTACTTC	CASSSGLAYEQYF
TRBD1	.	TRBV6-6	TRBJ1-3	TGTGCCAGCAGTCTATCTCTCCTCGGGACAGGGTACGGAAACACCATATATTTT	CASSLSLLGTGYGNTIYF
TRBD2	once	TRBV7-9	TRBJ2-3	TGTGCCAGCAGCTTACTAGCGGGGCTCACAGATACGCAGTATTTT	CASSLLAGLTDTQYF
.	.	TRBV7-9	TRBJ1-2	TGTGCCAGCAGTTACCCCGCAGGATTCAATGGCTACACCTTC	CASSYPAGFNGYTF
.	.	TRBV4-2	TRBJ2-7	TGTGCCAGCAGCCCCTTCCTTCAGGGGACGACCTACGAGCAGTACTTC	CASSPFLQGTTYEQYF
.	.	TRBV29-1	TRBJ2-3	TGCAGCGTTTACCCCGGACTAAACACAGATACGCAGTATTTT	CSVYPGLNTDTQYF
.	.	TRBV27	TRBJ1-2	TGTGCCAGCAGTTTTAAGGCGTCGGGAGGAGGCTATGGCTACACCTTC	CASSFKASGGGYGYTF
.	.	TRBV7-2	TRBJ1-2	TGTGCCAGCAGCTCAACACAGGGCTTGAGGTACACCTTC	CASSSTQGLRYTF
.	once	TRBV24-1	TRBJ2-5	TGTGCCACCAGTGATTTAACGCAGGGGGGAGAGACCCAGTACTTC	CATSDLTQGGETQYF
.	.	TRBV7-9	TRBJ2-5	TGTGCCAGCAGCTTGCTGCAGGGTTCGGAGACCCAGTACTTC	CASSLLQGSETQYF
TRBD2	.	TRBV11-2	TRBJ2-1	TGTGCCAGCAGCCCCAGAAGGCGGGAGGAGGGTGAGCAGTTCTTC	CASSPRRREEGEQFF
TRBD1	.	TRBV5-1	TRBJ1-1	TGCGCCAGCAGCCAGGGGGATCGACGCGAGAACACTGAAGCTTTCTTT	CASSQGDRRENTEAFF
.	.	TRBV21-1	TRBJ2-7	TGTGCCAGCAGCAGCAAGGGACTAGGGTTTCCCTACGAGCAGTACTTC	CASSSKGLGFPYEQYF
.	.	TRBV6-5	TRBJ2-7	TGTGCCAGCATTTTTAATAGCGAGCAGTACTTC	CASIFNSEQYF
TRBD2	.	TRBV10-3	TRBJ2-3	TGTGCCATCAAACCTAGCGGCGGGGGGGCGCAGTATTTT	CAIKPSGGGAQYF
.	.	TRBV28	TRBJ2-7	TGTGCCAGCTCGACACCAGGGGCAAAAGACGAGCAGTACTTC	CASSTPGAKDEQYF
.	.	TRBV28	TRBJ1-6	TGTGCCAGCAGTTTGTTTGTGGACAGAAATTCACCCCTCCACTTT	CASSLFVDRNSPLHF
.	.	TRBV5-1	TRBJ2-2	TGCGCCAGCCACCCCGGCACCGGGGAGCTGTTTTTT	CASHPGTGELFF
.	.	TRBV28	TRBJ1-1	TGTGCCAGCAGTTCCAGGGGTCAGAACACTGAAGCTTTCTTT	CASSSRGQNTEAFF
TRBD1	.	TRBV5-1	TRBJ2-5	TGCGCCAGCAGCACTGGGACAGGGACCCAAGAGACCCAGTACTTC	CASSTGTGTQETQYF
TRBD2	.	TRBV7-2	TRBJ2-5	TGTGCCAGCAGCTTATTGGGACTAGCGGGAGGGCCGGGGGAGACCCAGTACTTC	CASSLLGLAGGPGETQYF
.	.	TRBV11-2	TRBJ2-2	TGTGCCAGCAGCTTAGACCGGGACAAGAACACCGGGGAGCTGTTTTTT	CASSLDRDKNTGELFF
TRBD2	.	TRBV5-1	TRBJ2-1	TGCGCCAGTCTTTCGGTGGGAGGGAGCAATGAGCAGTTCTTC	CASLSVGGSNEQFF
.	.	TRBV29-1	TRBJ2-4	TGCAGCGTTGAAGACAGAACCAAAAACATTCAGTACTTC	CSVEDRTKNIQYF
.	.	TRBV6-5	TRBJ1-2	TGTGCCAGCAGTTCATCCTCGACAGGCTATGGCTACACCTTC	CASSSSSTGYGYTF
.	.	TRBV7-2	TRBJ1-1	TGTGCCAGCAGCCAGCAGGGTTTGAACACTGAAGCTTTCTTT	CASSQQGLNTEAFF
TRBD1	.	TRBV28	TRBJ2-4	TGTGCCAGCACCGGGGGGACAGGGCAGGGCATTCAGTACTTC	CASTGGTGQGIQYF
TRBD1	once	TRBV11-2	TRBJ1-5	TGTGCCAGCAGCTTAAATCCGGGACAGAGCAATCAGCCCCAGCATTTT	CASSLNPGQSNQPQHF
.	.	TRBV3-1/TRBV3-2	TRBJ1-1	TGTGCCAGCAGCCAAGTTGAGAGCGTTCGGGGGACTGAAGCTTTCTTT	CASSQVESVRGTEAFF
TRBD1	.	TRBV7-8	TRBJ2-7	TGTGCCAGCAGCCCTCGACAGGGACGTGAGCAGTACTTC	CASSPRQGREQYF
.	.	TRBV7-2	TRBJ1-1	TGTGCCAGCAGCTTAGTGCGGAGAGGCGCTGAAGCTTTCTTT	CASSLVRRGAEAFF
TRBD1	.	TRBV5-1	TRBJ2-7	TGCGCCAGCAGCTGGACAGGGGCGGGCGAGCAGTACTTC	CASSWTGAGEQYF
TRBD1	.	TRBV19	TRBJ2-2	TGTGCCAGTAGTATAGTGTCCTTGACAGGGGGCACCGGGGAGCTGTTTTTT	CASSIVSLTGGTGELFF
TRBD2	once	TRBV7-9	TRBJ2-4	TGTGCCAGCAGCTACTCTAGCGGGAGTTACATTCAGTACTTC	CASSYSSGSYIQYF
TRBD2	once	TRBV6-5	TRBJ2-7	TGTGCCAGCAGAAAAACTGGCGGGAGCCCACACGAGCAGTACTTC	CASRKTGGSPHEQYF
.	.	TRBV6-6	TRBJ2-1	TGTGCCAGCAGAGGAGGGGCGAACAATGAGCAGTTCTTC	CASRGGANNEQFF
.	.	TRBV4-2	TRBJ1-1	TGTGCCAGCAGCCGGGCGGGTGCAGGGAACACTGAAGCTTTCTTT	CASSRAGAGNTEAFF
.	.	TRBV5-6	TRBJ2-7	TGTGCCAGCAGCTTTATTTCGGGTGCAGCGCAGTACTTC	CASSFISGAAQYF
.	.	TRBV9	TRBJ2-1	TGTGCCAGCAGCGTAGCGGGTATGAATGAGCAGTTCTTC	CASSVAGMNEQFF
TRBD1	.	TRBV28	TRBJ1-6	TGTGCCAGCACCACCGGACAGGGTTATGGTAATTCACCCCTCCACTTT	CASTTGQGYGNSPLHF
.	.	TRBV5-6	TRBJ2-1	TGTGCCAGCAGCTTAGTAGGGGGAGCGGTCTACAATGAGCAGTTCTTC	CASSLVGGAVYNEQFF